This entry describes one T cell receptor beta chain. No antigen is known for it. From germline, CDR1 is SQVTM and CDR2 ANQGSEA. The CDR3 contains 15 residues. This sample stems from a study of T cells expressing NK-cell markers. Study summary: Seven donors tested HCMV-seropositive and one tested seronegative among the eight sequenced.

Beta-chain TCR cDNA was generated via 5'RACE template switching with UMIs. Reprocessing the 5' RACE reads, TCRdb reports a single entry for every CDR3 protein and omits DNA. The sample is made up of 200,000 to 300,000 distinct CDR3 sequences, and the top ten hold more than 3.5% of it. Study-level results: Leadership of the CD3+CD56-NKG2C+ fraction also belonged to these clonotypes in several donors. It remained uncertain whether the expanded NKG2C+ T cell clones were specific for HCMV antigens.

The receptor was isolated from a woman aged 18 to 75 in good health. The sequencing sample was made of blood T cells: a sorted CD56 or NKG2C T cell subset, CD4+ or CD8+ T cells, or bulk PBMC T cells (not recorded which). The chain joins TRBV29-1 to TRBJ1-2; TCRdb returns TRBD1, unconfirmable since there is no DNA. The CDR3 region is CSVEGSGGVGYGYTF.